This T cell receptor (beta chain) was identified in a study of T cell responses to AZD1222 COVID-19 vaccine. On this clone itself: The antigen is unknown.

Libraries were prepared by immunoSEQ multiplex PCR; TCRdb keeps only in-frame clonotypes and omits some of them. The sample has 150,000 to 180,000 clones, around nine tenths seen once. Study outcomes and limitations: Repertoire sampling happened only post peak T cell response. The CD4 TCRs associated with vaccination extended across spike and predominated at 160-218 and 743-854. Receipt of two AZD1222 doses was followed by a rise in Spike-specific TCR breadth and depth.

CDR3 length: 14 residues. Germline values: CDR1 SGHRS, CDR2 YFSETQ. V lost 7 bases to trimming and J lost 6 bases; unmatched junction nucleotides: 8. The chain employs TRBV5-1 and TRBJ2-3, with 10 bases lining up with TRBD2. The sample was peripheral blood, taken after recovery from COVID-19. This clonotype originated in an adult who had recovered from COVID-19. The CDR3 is CASRQRGGADTQYF. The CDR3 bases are TGCGCCAGCCGTCAGCGGGGGGGGGCGGATACGCAGTATTTT.